The sequence of this T cell receptor (beta chain) was determined in a study of shared T cell receptors in the human thymus (dated by TCRdb to the early 2020s). Study-level background: The study examined how the human thymus generates shared, self-reactive T-cell receptor alpha chains.

Libraries were prepared through the immunoSEQ multiplex PCR assay. In TCRdb, the immuneACCESS table is reduced to in-frame sequences with V and J assigned. These tables do not hold every clone; where another copy was compared, an unresolved V gene accounts for under half, and the others remain unexplained. This sample comprises fewer than 700,000 clones, approximately 87% of them detected only once. Together, the top ten hold 0.0095% to 0.011% of the sample. The germline ends are 12 bases apart after V is trimmed by 5 bases and J by 4 bases. CDR1 and CDR2, per the germline V gene (reference sequence), are SEHNR and FQNEAQ. The CDR3 starts with the cysteine, ends with the phenylalanine, and has 14 residues. This entry keeps only the CDR3 DNA: 42 bases, framed from base 1. As for this clone: Which antigen it targets is not known. Base-call qualities are not available, and no considerably larger clone is one nucleotide away.

These records were also assigned to another study, of human thymus T cells. From the second report: Immunologically healthy infants undergoing open corrective cardiac surgery for congenital heart defects in Finland were used as donors. Thymus tissue was obtained as surgical resects removed during corrective cardiac surgery. V and J gene segment usage appeared biased in both thymic and peripheral blood repertoires. The related research reported highly overlapping thymic TCR repertoires among unrelated individuals. The study described the TCR alpha and beta repertoires in under ten infant thymus samples and four matching peripheral blood samples. Donor ages ranged from roughly 7 to 244 days, and the cohort comprised six or seven male and two female infants. Thymocytes were mechanically released from the tissue and were stored as pellets of 10-30 million cells at -70 degrees C. Genomic DNA was extracted from frozen cell pellets with a QIAsymphony instrument. The immunoSEQ multiplex PCR assay was used to amplify the TCRB and TCRAD loci from a standardized amount of quality-controlled genomic DNA. The V(D)J region was spanned by amplicons of a length sufficient to cover the CDR3 and to identify V and J genes. The amplicons were sequenced on an Illumina platform via the commercial immunoSEQ service. Primer bias and sequencing errors were corrected using previously described methods, and TCRAD and TCRB definitions followed the IMGT database. The repertoires were analysed using immunoSEQ Analyzer 3.0 and VDJTools for basic statistics, V/J segment usage, diversity estimates, rarefaction and pairwise overlap. To estimate diversity, the Chao1, ChaoE, Efron-Thisted, Shannon and inverse Simpson indices were applied, and diversity was also estimated on datasets down-sampled to the smallest sample. Repertoire overlap was assessed by strict matching of CDR3 nucleotide sequence, V gene and J gene, and clustering was done by Jaccard-based multidimensional scaling. Thymus samples yielded on average approximately 800,000 unique TCRB clonotypes, compared with 75,000 to 85,000 from blood samples.

The sequencing sample was made of thymocytes. This chain joins TRBV7-9 to TRBJ1-5; the D gene is perhaps TRBD1, on 5 matching bases. This sequence was found in a boy under three years old with a congenital heart defect. Donor details come from another sample of the same person, matched by shared clones. CDR3 reads: CASSPPGGNQPQHF. The DNA sequence is TGTGCCAGCAGCCCTCCGGGGGGAAATCAGCCCCAGCATTTT.